This TCR beta chain appears in the sequencing data of a study of blood T cell repertoires in COVID-19. The wider study: Acute and convalescent COVID-19 samples came from the United States, Italy and Spain.

Some clones are missing from TCRdb's copy, which holds only in-frame ones; the method was immunoSEQ multiplex PCR. The table lists some 110,000 clones, about 80% of them singletons. Germline V gives CDR1 SGHNT, CDR2 YYREEE (reference sequence). This CDR3 is built from 15 residues. The V and J ends lost 4 bases and 9 bases, in that order; junction bases with no gene match: 5. The receptor was isolated from a man aged 65 to 79 with acute or convalescent COVID-19. Sample: peripheral blood. The chain recombines TRBV5-4 with TRBJ1-6; 12 positions agree with TRBD1. This CDR3 reads CASSAGQGAFSPLHF. The CDR3 bases are TGTGCCAGCAGCGCGGGACAGGGGGCTTTTTCACCCCTCCACTTT.